Following are 3 T cell receptor beta chains from one sample sequenced in a study of PD-1 blockade in mismatch repair-deficient tumors (dated by TCRdb to about 2017). Receptors were amplified or captured by the immunoSEQ multiplex PCR assay. In its TCRdb copy, this immuneACCESS table keeps in-frame sequences only and misses some clones. Where compared with another copy, unresolved V genes explain less than half of these, and the others have no known cause. Recorded for this sample are roughly 120,000 clones; approximately 91% of them occurred a single time. The top ten clones comprise roughly 12% of the sample. The source was peripheral blood, collected roughly 67 weeks after starting pembrolizumab. These TCRs come from an adult with mismatch repair-deficient cancer.

The chain uses TRBV4-1 and TRBJ2-3; no firm D call. In germline, CDR1 is MGHRA, CDR2 YSYEKL. Deletions cut 0 bases from V and 4 bases from J, with 11 bases between. The CDR3 extends over 15 amino acids. The CDR3 DNA reads TGCGCCAGCAGCCAAGATCTGTTCCGTCCAGATACGCAGTATTTT. Residues: CASSQDLFRPDTQYF.

The chain joins TRBV28 to TRBJ1-1; 9 bases are shared with TRBD1. J was trimmed by 5 bases and V by 4 bases; bases with no gene match: 8. The CDR3 is 15 amino acids. Per the germline V gene, CDR1 is MDHEN and CDR2 is SYDVKM. The CDR3 sequence is CASSYLQGARTEAFF. Written as DNA, the CDR3 is TGTGCCAGCAGTTACCTACAGGGGGCGAGGACTGAAGCTTTCTTT.

The V call is TRBV11-1, the J call TRBJ2-5; 7 bases are shared with TRBD1. The V segment lost 5 bases and the J segment 5 bases; nucleotides outside the gene matches: 14. CDR3 length: 16 residues. Germline V gene sequence: CDR1 SGHAT, CDR2 FQDESV (reference sequence). The CDR3 sequence: CASSQIPDRVRETQYF. Written as DNA, the CDR3 is TGTGCCAGCAGCCAAATACCCGACAGGGTACGCGAGACCCAGTACTTC.